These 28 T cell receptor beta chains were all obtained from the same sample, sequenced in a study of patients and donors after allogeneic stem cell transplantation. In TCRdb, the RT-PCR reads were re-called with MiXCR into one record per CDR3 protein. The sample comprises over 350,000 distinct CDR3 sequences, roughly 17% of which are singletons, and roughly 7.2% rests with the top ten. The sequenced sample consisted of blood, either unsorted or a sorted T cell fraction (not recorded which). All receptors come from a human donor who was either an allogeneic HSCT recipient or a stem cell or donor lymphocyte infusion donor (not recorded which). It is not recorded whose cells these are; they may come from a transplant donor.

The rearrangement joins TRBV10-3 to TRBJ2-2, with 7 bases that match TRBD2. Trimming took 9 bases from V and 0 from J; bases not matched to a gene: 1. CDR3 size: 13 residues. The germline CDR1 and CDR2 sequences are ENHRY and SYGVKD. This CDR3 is CAILAPNTGELFF. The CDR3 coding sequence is TGTGCCATACTAGCGCCGAACACCGGGGAGCTGTTTTTT.

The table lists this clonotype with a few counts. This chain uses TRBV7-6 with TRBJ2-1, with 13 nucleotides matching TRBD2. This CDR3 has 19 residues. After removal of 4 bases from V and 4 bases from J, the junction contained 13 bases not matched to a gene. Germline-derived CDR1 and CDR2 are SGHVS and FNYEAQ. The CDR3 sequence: CASSSPLAGGLFEYNEQFF. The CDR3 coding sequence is TGTGCCAGCAGCTCTCCACTAGCGGGGGGGCTTTTTGAGTACAATGAGCAGTTCTTC.

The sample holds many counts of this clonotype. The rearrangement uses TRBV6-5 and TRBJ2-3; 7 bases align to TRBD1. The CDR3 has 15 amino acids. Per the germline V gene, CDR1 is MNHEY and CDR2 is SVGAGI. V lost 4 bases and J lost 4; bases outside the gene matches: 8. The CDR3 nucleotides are TGTGCCAGCAGTTCCCGACAGGGAATGGCAGATACGCAGTATTTT. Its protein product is CASSSRQGMADTQYF.

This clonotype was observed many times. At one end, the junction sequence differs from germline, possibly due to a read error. Here the CDR3 DNA reads TGCGCCAGCAGCTTTGGCGGGGGCACTGAAGCTTTCTTT. Amino acid sequence: CASSFGGGTEAFF. The genes are TRBV12-3 or TRBV12-4 and TRBJ1-1; D may be TRBD1 (5 bases). CDR3 length: 13 amino acids.

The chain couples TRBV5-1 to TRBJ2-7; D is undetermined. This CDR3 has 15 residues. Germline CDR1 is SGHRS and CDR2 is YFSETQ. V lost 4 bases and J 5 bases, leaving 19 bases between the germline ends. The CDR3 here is CASSPDRRHPNEQYF. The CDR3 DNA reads TGCGCCAGCAGCCCCGACCGGCGTCACCCAAACGAGCAGTACTTC.

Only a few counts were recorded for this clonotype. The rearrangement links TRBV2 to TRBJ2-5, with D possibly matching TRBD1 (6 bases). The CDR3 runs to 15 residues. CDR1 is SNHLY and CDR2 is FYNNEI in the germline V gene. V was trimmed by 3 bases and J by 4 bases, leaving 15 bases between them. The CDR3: CASSEFLGAGETQYF. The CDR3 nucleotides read TGTGCCAGCAGTGAGTTCCTGGGGGCTGGAGAGACCCAGTACTTC.

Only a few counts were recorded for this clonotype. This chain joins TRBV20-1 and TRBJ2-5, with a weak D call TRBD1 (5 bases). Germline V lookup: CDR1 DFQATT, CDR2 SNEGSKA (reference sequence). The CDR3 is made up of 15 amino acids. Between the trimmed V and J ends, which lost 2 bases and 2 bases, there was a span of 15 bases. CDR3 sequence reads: CSARLSRSGQETQYF. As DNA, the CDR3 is TGCAGTGCTAGACTATCTCGGTCAGGGCAAGAGACCCAGTACTTC.

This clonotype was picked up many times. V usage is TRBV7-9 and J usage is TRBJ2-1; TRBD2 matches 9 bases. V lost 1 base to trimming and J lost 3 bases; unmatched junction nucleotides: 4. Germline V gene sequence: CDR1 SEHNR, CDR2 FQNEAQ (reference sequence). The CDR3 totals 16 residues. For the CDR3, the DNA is TGTGCCAGCAGCTTAGAGGGGACTAGCTACTACAATGAGCAGTTCTTC. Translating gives CASSLEGTSYYNEQFF.

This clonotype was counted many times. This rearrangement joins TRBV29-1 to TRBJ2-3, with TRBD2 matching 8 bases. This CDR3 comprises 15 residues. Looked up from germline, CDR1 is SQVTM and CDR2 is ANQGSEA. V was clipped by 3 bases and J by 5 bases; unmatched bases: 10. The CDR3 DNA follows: TGCAGCGTTGAGGGCGGGAGGAGGTCCGGAGATACGCAGTATTTT. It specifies CSVEGGRRSGDTQYF.

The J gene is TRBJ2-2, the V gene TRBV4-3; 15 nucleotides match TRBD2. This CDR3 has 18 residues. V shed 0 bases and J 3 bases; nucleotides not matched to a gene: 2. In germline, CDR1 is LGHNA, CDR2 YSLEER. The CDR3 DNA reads TGCGCCAGCAGCCAAGAGGGGACTAGCGGGGGGCACACCGGGGAGCTGTTTTTT. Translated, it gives CASSQEGTSGGHTGELFF.

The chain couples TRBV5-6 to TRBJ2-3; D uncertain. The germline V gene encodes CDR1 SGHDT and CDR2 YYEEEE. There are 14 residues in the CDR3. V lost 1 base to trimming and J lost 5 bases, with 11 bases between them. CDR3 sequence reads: CASSLFGLGDTQYF. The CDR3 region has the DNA TGTGCCAGCAGCTTGTTCGGGCTTGGAGATACGCAGTATTTT.

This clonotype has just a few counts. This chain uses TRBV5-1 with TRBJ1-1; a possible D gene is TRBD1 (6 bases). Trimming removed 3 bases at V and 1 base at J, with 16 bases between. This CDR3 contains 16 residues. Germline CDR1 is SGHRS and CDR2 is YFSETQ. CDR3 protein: CASSYGSGTKNTEAFF. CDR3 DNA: TGCGCCAGCAGCTACGGCTCCGGGACAAAGAACACTGAAGCTTTCTTT.

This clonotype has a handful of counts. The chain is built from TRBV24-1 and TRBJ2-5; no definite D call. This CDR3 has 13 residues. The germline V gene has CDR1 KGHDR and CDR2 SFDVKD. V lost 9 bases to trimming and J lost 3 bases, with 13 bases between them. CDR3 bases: TGTGCCACCGCCCTAGTGCATAAAGAGACCCAGTACTTC. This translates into CATALVHKETQYF.

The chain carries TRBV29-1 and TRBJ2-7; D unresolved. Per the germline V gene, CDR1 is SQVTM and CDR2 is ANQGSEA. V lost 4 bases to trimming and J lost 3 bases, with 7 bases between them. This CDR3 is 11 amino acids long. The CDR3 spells CSVGSNYEQYF. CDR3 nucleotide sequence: TGCAGCGTTGGGAGCAACTACGAGCAGTACTTC.

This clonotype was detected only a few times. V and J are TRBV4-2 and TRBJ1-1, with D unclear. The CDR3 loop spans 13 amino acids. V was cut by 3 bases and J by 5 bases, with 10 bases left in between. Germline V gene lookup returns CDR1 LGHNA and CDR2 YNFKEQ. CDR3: CASSHQAQTEAFF. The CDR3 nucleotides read TGTGCCAGCAGCCACCAAGCCCAAACTGAAGCTTTCTTT.

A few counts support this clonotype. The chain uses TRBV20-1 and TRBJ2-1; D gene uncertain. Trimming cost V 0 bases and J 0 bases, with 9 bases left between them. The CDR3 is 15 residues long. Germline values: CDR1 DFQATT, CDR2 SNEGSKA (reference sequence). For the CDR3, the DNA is TGCAGTGCTAGAGATCCGGAGAGCTCCTACAATGAGCAGTTCTTC. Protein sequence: CSARDPESSYNEQFF.

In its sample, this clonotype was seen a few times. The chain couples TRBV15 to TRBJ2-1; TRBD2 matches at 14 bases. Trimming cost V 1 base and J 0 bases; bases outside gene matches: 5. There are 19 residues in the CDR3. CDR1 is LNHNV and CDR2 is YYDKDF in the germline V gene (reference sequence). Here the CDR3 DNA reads TGTGCCACCAGCAGAGGGGGACTAGCGGGGGTGAGCTCCTACAATGAGCAGTTCTTC. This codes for CATSRGGLAGVSSYNEQFF.

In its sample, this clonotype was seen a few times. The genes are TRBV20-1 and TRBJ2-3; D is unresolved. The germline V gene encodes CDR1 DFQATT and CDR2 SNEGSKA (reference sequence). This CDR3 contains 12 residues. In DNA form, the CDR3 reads TGCACCATTAGGGTTTTCACAGATACGCAGTATTTT. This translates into CTIRVFTDTQYF.

CDR3: CASSHEGETQYF. DNA of the CDR3: TGCGCCAGCAGTCATGAAGGGGAGACCCAGTACTTC. The chain links TRBV5-1 to TRBJ2-5; D not resolved. The V gene's germline CDR1 is SGHRS and CDR2 YFSETQ. V lost 5 bases to trimming and J lost 5 bases, with 10 bases between them. The CDR3 totals 12 residues.

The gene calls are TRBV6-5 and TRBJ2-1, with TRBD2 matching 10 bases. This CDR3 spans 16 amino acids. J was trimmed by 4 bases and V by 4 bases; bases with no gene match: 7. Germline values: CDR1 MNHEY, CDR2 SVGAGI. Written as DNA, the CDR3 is TGTGCCAGCAGTTTTGACCTAGCGGGGGCGTACAATGAGCAGTTCTTC. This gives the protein CASSFDLAGAYNEQFF.

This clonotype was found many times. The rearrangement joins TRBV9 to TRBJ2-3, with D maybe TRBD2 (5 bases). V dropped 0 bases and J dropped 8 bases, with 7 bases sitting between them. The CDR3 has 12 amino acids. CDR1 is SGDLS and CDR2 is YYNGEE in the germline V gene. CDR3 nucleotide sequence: TGTGCCAGCAGCGTAGAAGAGGGTACGCAGTATTTT. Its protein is CASSVEEGTQYF.

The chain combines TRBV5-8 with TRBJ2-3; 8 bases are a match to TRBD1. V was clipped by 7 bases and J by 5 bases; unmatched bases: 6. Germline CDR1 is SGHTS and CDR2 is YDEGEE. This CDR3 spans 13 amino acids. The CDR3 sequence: CASSPRGLDTQYF. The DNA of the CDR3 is TGTGCCAGCTCCCCCAGGGGGCTAGATACGCAGTATTTT.

CDR3 DNA sequence: TGTGCCAGCAGCCCGACAGGGTGGTATGAAAACACCATATATTTT. It translates to CASSPTGWYENTIYF. The J gene is TRBJ1-3, the V gene TRBV9; TRBD1 aligns across 7 bases. After removal of 4 bases from V and 6 bases from J, the junction contained 10 bases not matched to a gene. Germline V gene data show CDR1 as SGDLS and CDR2 as YYNGEE. The CDR3 loop spans 15 amino acids.

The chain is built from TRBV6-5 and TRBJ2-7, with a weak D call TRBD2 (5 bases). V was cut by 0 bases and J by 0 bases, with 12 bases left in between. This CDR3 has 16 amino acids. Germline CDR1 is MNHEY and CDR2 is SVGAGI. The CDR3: CASSYSRFGLSYEQYF. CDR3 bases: TGTGCCAGCAGTTACTCGAGGTTCGGACTCTCCTACGAGCAGTACTTC.

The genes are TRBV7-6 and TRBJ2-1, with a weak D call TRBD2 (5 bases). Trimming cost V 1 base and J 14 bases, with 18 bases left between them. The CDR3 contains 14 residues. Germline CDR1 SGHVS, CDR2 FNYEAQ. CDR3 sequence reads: CASSLGGSYTREFF. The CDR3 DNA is TGTGCCAGCAGCTTAGGCGGCTCCTACACTAGGGAGTTCTTC.

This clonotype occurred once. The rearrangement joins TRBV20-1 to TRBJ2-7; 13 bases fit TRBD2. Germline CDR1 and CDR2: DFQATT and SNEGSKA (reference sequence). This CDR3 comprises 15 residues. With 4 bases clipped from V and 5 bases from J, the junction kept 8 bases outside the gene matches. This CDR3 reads CSATPGLAGKHEQYF. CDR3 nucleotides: TGCAGTGCTACCCCGGGACTAGCGGGAAAACACGAGCAGTACTTC.

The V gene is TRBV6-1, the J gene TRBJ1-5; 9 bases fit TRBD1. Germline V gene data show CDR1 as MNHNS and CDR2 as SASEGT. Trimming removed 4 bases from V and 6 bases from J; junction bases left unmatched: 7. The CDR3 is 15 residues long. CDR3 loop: CASSGGQGLSQPQHF. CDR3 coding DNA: TGTGCCAGCAGTGGGGGACAGGGCTTGTCTCAGCCCCAGCATTTT.

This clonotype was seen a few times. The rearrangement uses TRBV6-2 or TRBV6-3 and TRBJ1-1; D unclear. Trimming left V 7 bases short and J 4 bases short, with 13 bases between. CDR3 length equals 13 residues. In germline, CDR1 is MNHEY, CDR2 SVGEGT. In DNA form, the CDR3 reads TGTGCCAGCACCCCCGGGTGGAGCACTGAAGCTTTCTTT. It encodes CASTPGWSTEAFF.